The T cell receptor (beta chain) under discussion was sequenced for a study of blood T cell repertoires in COVID-19. V lost 5 bases to trimming and J lost 2 bases, with 22 bases between them. This CDR3 comprises 17 residues. Germline CDR1 MNHEY, CDR2 SMNVEV (reference sequence). The repertoire was sequenced with immunoSEQ multiplex PCR; TCRdb's copy has only in-frame clones and lacks some. The sample includes 150,000 to 180,000 clones, roughly nine tenths of them seen just once. The TCR was taken from a woman aged 40 to 50 with acute or convalescent COVID-19. Sequenced: peripheral blood. The chain couples TRBV27 to TRBJ2-7; weak D call: TRBD1 (5 bases). The CDR3 sequence: CASSPPGQGGSAYEQYF. The DNA for the CDR3 is TGTGCCAGCAGTCCCCCAGGGCAGGGCGGTTCGGCCTACGAGCAGTACTTC.